Following are 17 T cell receptor beta chains from one sample sequenced in a study of beta chain features in type 1 diabetes. Their antigens are not known. Whole-study findings and limits: The study found moderately but significantly shorter TCRB CDR3s in all four CD4+ subsets of Type 1 diabetes patients.

All of the isolated RNA was reverse transcribed, so expressed TCRB transcripts were sequenced. Repertoires were generated with immunoSEQ multiplex PCR, while TCRdb's copy carries only in-frame clones and drops some. The sample carries 150,000 to 200,000 clones, just over 8% recorded once. The material sequenced was central memory CD4+ T cells from blood. The receptors were sampled from a woman under 30 with type 1 diabetes.

This clone was recorded at least ten times. This specimen includes other DNA sequences encoding the same CDR3. The chain employs TRBV11-2 and TRBJ2-7; 11 bases line up with TRBD2. The length of the CDR3 is 15 residues. Germline CDR1 SGHAT, CDR2 FQNNGV. V lost 4 bases to trimming and J lost 4 bases; unmatched junction nucleotides: 6. CDR3 protein: CASSSTSGGLYEQYF. CDR3 in DNA: TGTGCCAGCAGCTCCACTAGCGGGGGTCTGTACGAGCAGTACTTC.

This clone was counted between two and nine times. This chain connects TRBV15 to TRBJ2-1, with TRBD2 matching 11 bases. Germline CDR1 LNHNV, CDR2 YYDKDF (reference sequence). CDR3 length equals 14 residues. Trimming took 6 bases from V and 9 from J; bases not matched to a gene: 7. CDR3 in amino acids: CATSWTSGPSEQFF. CDR3 sequence (DNA): TGTGCCACCAGTTGGACTAGCGGGCCGTCTGAGCAGTTCTTC.

This chain links TRBV7-9 with TRBJ2-7; D might be TRBD2 (7 bases). V lost 5 bases and J lost 6, with 20 bases in between. The CDR3 is 15 residues long. Germline V gene lookup returns CDR1 SEHNR and CDR2 FQNEAQ (reference sequence). The CDR3 loop reads CASSQAGGRGGEQYF. The CDR3 coding sequence is TGTGCCAGCAGCCAAGCCGGCGGGAGAGGGGGCGAGCAGTACTTC.

V and J are TRBV5-1 and TRBJ2-1; no clear D. This CDR3 has 12 amino acids. From germline, CDR1 is SGHRS and CDR2 YFSETQ. Trimming left V 0 bases short and J 8 bases short, with 6 bases between. As DNA, the CDR3 is TGCGCCAGCAGCTTGGGTAGCTATGAGCAGTTCTTC. As protein: CASSLGSYEQFF. Complete variable domain (other parts from reference TRBV5-1 and TRBJ2-1): KAGVTQTPRYLIKTRGQQVTLSCSPISGHRSVSWYQQTPGQGLQFLFEYFSETQRNKGNFPGRFSGRQFSNSRSEMNVSTLELGDSALYLCASSLGSYEQFFGPGTRLTVL.

The V and J genes are TRBV7-2 and TRBJ2-1; 7 nucleotides align to TRBD2. Germline assignment: CDR1 SGHTA and CDR2 FQGNSA. This CDR3 spans 14 amino acids. Losses at the gene ends were 5 bases for V and 3 bases for J; bases not matched to a gene: 4. The CDR3 spells CASSIGRNYNEQFF. CDR3 nucleotides: TGTGCCAGCAGCATCGGGAGGAACTACAATGAGCAGTTCTTC. Full variable domain (outside the CDR3, taken from reference TRBV7-2 and TRBJ2-1): GAGVSQSPSNKVTEKGKDVELRCDPISGHTALYWYRQSLGQGLEFLIYFQGNSAPDKSGLPSDRFSAERTGGSVSTLTIQRTQQEDSAVYLCASSIGRNYNEQFFGPGTRLTVL.

The table lists this clone with a few counts. The chain carries TRBV5-4 and TRBJ2-5; no clear D gene. CDR1 and CDR2 (germline): SGHNT, YYREEE (reference sequence). CDR3 length equals 12 residues. V shed 0 bases and J shed 3 bases, with 3 bases lying between them. The CDR3 nucleotides read TGTGCCAGCAGCTTGGCCGAAGAGACCCAGTACTTC. This sequence encodes CASSLAEETQYF.

A few counts support this clone. CDR3 DNA: TGCGCCAGCAGCTTGGGGCAGGGTGCCACCGGGGAGCTGTTTTTT. This sequence encodes CASSLGQGATGELFF. This chain joins TRBV5-1 and TRBJ2-2, with D perhaps TRBD1 (5 bases). Trimming shortened V by 0 bases and J by 4 bases, and 10 bases separated the two germline ends. Germline V lookup: CDR1 SGHRS, CDR2 YFSETQ. This CDR3 is built from 15 residues.

This clone was detected a few times. This chain connects TRBV5-1 to TRBJ2-1, with TRBD2 matching 9 bases. The CDR3 has 17 amino acids. Germline CDR1 and CDR2: SGHRS and YFSETQ. With 0 bases clipped from V and 3 bases from J, the junction kept 7 bases outside the gene matches. CDR3 nucleotides: TGCGCCAGCAGCTTGGCCCTTTTAGCGGGAGTCTACAATGAGCAGTTCTTC. Translated: CASSLALLAGVYNEQFF. Drawing the rest from reference TRBV5-1 and TRBJ2-1, the complete variable domain is KAGVTQTPRYLIKTRGQQVTLSCSPISGHRSVSWYQQTPGQGLQFLFEYFSETQRNKGNFPGRFSGRQFSNSRSEMNVSTLELGDSALYLCASSLALLAGVYNEQFFGPGTRLTVL.

J is TRBJ1-2 and V is TRBV27; TRBD1 agrees at 9 bases. The CDR3 runs to 16 residues. Per germline, CDR1 MNHEY and CDR2 SMNVEV (reference sequence). J gave up 8 bases and V 0 bases, and 10 bases lay outside the gene matches. The DNA for the CDR3 is TGTGCCAGCAGTTTATCTCGGGGGACAGGGCGTCGGGGCTACACCTTC. Translating it yields CASSLSRGTGRRGYTF.

The chain has TRBV11-3 and TRBJ2-1, with a tentative D call TRBD1 (6 bases). The CDR3 length is 13 residues. Looked up from germline, CDR1 is SGHNT and CDR2 is YENEEA. Trimming took off 3 bases at V and 9 bases at J, with 12 bases between the two ends. The CDR3 nucleotides read TGTGCCAGCAGCTTGTTGGGGGCGGGTGAGCAGTTCTTC. Protein sequence: CASSLLGAGEQFF.

V usage is TRBV2 and J usage is TRBJ1-1; D may be TRBD1 (5 bases). The CDR3 consists of 15 residues. CDR1 SNHLY and CDR2 FYNNEI come from the germline V gene. V was clipped by 2 bases and J by 4 bases, with 14 bases between them. The CDR3 reads CASSEQGAGSTEAFF. The DNA of the CDR3 is TGTGCCAGCAGTGAACAGGGTGCGGGGAGCACTGAAGCTTTCTTT.

The V call is TRBV7-2, the J call TRBJ1-1; D is possibly TRBD1 (5 bases). Germline CDR1 is SGHTA and CDR2 is FQGNSA. The germline V and J ends were trimmed by 4 bases and 2 bases, with 17 bases remaining between them. The CDR3 sequence is 16 residues long. CDR3 DNA sequence: TGTGCCAGCAGCTGGGGTTCGGGAGGGACTAACACTGAAGCTTTCTTT. Translated, it gives CASSWGSGGTNTEAFF.

This clone was recorded a few times. J is TRBJ2-5 and V is TRBV7-9, with D uncertain. Germline V gene data show CDR1 as SEHNR and CDR2 as FQNEAQ (reference sequence). The CDR3 is made up of 11 amino acids. The V end lost 3 bases, the J end lost 5 bases, and 4 bases lay between the germline ends. The CDR3 DNA follows: TGTGCCAGCAGCTTTTCTGAGACCCAGTACTTC. Translated: CASSFSETQYF.

V usage is TRBV5-4 and J usage is TRBJ2-3, with D possibly matching TRBD2 (5 bases). CDR1 and CDR2 from the germline V gene are SGHNT and YYREEE (reference sequence). The CDR3 extends over 14 amino acids. Trimming took 7 bases from V and 2 from J, leaving 14 bases between them. CDR3 amino acids: CASRTGGYTDTQYF. The DNA of the CDR3 is TGTGCCAGCCGGACTGGCGGCTACACAGATACGCAGTATTTT.

The J gene is TRBJ2-3, the V gene TRBV7-9; no clear D gene. CDR1 is SEHNR and CDR2 is FQNEAQ in the germline V gene (reference sequence). V was clipped by 5 bases and J by 0 bases, with 15 bases between them. This CDR3 has 16 amino acids. In DNA, the CDR3 is TGTGCCAGCAGCCCCAGCCCGAGAGGAAGCACAGATACGCAGTATTTT. This sequence encodes CASSPSPRGSTDTQYF.

This clone was seen a few times. The chain uses TRBV5-4 and TRBJ2-1; the D gene is possibly TRBD1 (5 bases). The germline gives CDR1 SGHNT, CDR2 YYREEE (reference sequence). The CDR3 consists of 15 residues. V shed 0 bases and J shed 7 bases, with 14 bases lying between them. CDR3 amino acids: CASSLAGSPGNEQFF. The CDR3 region has the DNA TGTGCCAGCAGCTTGGCAGGGTCCCCCGGGAATGAGCAGTTCTTC.

The rearrangement joins TRBV2 to TRBJ1-1, with 10 bases fitting TRBD1. Germline CDR1 reads SNHLY; CDR2 reads FYNNEI. The trim removed 8 bases at V and 4 bases at J, leaving 10 bases unmatched. This CDR3 contains 15 residues. The CDR3 region has the DNA TGTGCCAGCGAAGACAGGGGGCGGCCTCGCACTGAAGCTTTCTTT. It yields the protein CASEDRGRPRTEAFF.